This T cell receptor beta chain was captured in a study of blood T cell repertoires in COVID-19. CDR3 length: 17 residues. Looked up from germline, CDR1 is KGHSH and CDR2 is LQKENI. Trimming shortened V by 0 bases and J by 6 bases, and 17 bases separated the two germline ends. Sequencing was performed with immunoSEQ multiplex PCR; in TCRdb, only in-frame clones are kept and a portion is missing. The table records some 300,000 clones, roughly 90% of them present only once. Sequences were obtained from peripheral blood. The sequence was obtained from a woman in her sixties or seventies with COVID-19, enrolled during active disease. The genes are TRBV18 and TRBJ2-2, with a possible D match to TRBD1 (6 bases). The CDR3: CASSPPGGNLPAGELFF. In DNA, the CDR3 is TGTGCCAGCTCACCACCAGGGGGTAATTTACCGGCCGGGGAGCTGTTTTTT. The variable domain in full, with the rest retrieved from reference TRBV18 and TRBJ2-2, is NAGVMQNPRHLVRRRGQEARLRCSPMKGHSHVYWYRQLPEEGLKFMVYLQKENIIDESGMPKERFSAEFPKEGPSILRIQQVVRGDSAAYFCASSPPGGNLPAGELFFGEGSRLTVL.